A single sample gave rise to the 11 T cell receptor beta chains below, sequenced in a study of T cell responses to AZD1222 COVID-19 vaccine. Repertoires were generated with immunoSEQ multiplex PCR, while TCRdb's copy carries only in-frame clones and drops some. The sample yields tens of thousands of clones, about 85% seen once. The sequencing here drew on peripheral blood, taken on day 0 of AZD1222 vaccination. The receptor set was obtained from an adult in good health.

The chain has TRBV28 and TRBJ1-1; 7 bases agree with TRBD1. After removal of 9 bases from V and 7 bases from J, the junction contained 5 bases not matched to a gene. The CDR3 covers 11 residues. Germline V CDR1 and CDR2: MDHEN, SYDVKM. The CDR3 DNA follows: TGTGCCAGTACATACAGGGGTGAAGCTTTCTTT. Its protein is CASTYRGEAFF.

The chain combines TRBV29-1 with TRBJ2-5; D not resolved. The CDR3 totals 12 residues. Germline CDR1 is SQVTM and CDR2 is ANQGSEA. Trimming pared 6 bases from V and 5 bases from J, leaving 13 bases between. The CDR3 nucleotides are TGCAGCGTAATCGACCAAGGGGAGACCCAGTACTTC. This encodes CSVIDQGETQYF. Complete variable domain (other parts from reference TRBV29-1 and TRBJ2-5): SAVISQKPSRDICQRGTSLTIQCQVDSQVTMMFWYRQQPGQSLTLIATANQGSEATYESGFVIDKFPISRPNLTFSTLTVSNMSPEDSSIYLCSVIDQGETQYFGPGTRLLVL.

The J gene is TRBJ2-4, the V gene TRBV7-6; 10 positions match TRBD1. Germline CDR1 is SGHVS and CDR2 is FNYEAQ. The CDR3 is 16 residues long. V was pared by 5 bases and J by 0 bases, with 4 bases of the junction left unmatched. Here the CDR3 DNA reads TGTGCCAGCAGCCCTGGACAGGGGGTAGCCAAAAACATTCAGTACTTC. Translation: CASSPGQGVAKNIQYF.

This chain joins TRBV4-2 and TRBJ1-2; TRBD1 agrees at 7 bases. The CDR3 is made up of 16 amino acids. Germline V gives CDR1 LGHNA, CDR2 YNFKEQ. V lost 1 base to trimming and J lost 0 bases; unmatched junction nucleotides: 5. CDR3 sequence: CASSQVSGGTNYGYTF. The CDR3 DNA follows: TGTGCCAGCAGCCAAGTTTCAGGGGGTACTAACTATGGCTACACCTTC.

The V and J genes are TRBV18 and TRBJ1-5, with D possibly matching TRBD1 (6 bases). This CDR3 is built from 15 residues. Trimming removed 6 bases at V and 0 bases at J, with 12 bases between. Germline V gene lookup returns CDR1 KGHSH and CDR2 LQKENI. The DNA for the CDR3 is TGTGCCAGCTCCCCAGGGGTCTATAGCAATCAGCCCCAGCATTTT. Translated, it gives CASSPGVYSNQPQHF.

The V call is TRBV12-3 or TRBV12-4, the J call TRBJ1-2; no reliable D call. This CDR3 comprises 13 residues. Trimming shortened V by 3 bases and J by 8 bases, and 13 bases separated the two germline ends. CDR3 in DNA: TGTGCCAGCAGTTTGTTGAGTGGAAGGGGCTACACCTTC. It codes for CASSLLSGRGYTF.

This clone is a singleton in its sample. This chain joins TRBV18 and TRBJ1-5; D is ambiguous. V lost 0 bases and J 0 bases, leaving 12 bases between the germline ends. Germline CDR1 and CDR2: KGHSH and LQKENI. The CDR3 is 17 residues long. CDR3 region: CASSPPNPTDSNQPQHF. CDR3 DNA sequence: TGTGCCAGCTCACCACCGAATCCGACGGATAGCAATCAGCCCCAGCATTTT. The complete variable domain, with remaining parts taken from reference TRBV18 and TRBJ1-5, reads NAGVMQNPRHLVRRRGQEARLRCSPMKGHSHVYWYRQLPEEGLKFMVYLQKENIIDESGMPKERFSAEFPKEGPSILRIQQVVRGDSAAYFCASSPPNPTDSNQPQHFGDGTRLSIL.

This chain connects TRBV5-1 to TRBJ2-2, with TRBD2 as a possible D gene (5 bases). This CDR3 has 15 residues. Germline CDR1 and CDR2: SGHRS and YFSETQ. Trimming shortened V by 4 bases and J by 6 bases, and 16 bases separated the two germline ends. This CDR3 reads CASSPSVALPGELFF. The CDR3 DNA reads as TGCGCCAGCAGCCCCTCCGTAGCGCTTCCCGGGGAGCTGTTTTTT.

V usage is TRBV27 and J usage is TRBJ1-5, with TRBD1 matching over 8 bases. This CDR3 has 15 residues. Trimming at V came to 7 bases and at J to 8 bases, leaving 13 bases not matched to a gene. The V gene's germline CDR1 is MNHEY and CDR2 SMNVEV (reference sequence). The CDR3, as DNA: TGTGCCAGCAAGCGCTTACAGGGGGATCAGGAGCCCCAGCATTTT. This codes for CASKRLQGDQEPQHF.

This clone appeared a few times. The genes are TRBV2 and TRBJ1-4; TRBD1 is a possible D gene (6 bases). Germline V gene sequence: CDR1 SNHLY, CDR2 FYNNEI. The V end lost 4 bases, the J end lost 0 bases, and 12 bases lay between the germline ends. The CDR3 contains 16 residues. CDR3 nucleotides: TGTGCCAGCAGTGGCCGGACAGACCCAACTAATGAAAAACTGTTTTTT. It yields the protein CASSGRTDPTNEKLFF.

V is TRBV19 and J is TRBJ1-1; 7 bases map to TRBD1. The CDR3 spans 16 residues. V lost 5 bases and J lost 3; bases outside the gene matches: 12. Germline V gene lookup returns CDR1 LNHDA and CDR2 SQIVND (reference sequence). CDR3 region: CASSPETGRRDTEAFF. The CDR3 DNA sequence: TGTGCCAGTAGTCCCGAGACAGGGCGTCGGGACACTGAAGCTTTCTTT.